These T cell receptor beta chains were read from a single sample in a study of T cell repertoires in cytomegalovirus infection. These receptors are not linked to any known antigen. In TCRdb, the reads were re-called with MiXCR into one record per CDR3 protein. This table holds 800,000 to 950,000 distinct CDR3 sequences, around a third found once. Here the sequenced sample was cultured CD8+ T cells from PBMCs, taken from culture after CMV antigen stimulation. The receptors derive from a human donor in good health (CMV status not recorded). Some clones in this sample may be carry-over from other donors' samples. CDR3s include the opening cysteine and the closing phenylalanine or tryptophan. Each record gives: V gene, J gene, D gene, CDR3 length, clone size, CDR3 DNA, CDR3 protein. D genes are given only for firm matches. Clone size, where shown, is once, few, many, or a class for clones that have expanded.

>TRBV7-9|TRBJ2-7|-|14|few
TGTGCCAGCAGCTCCGACTCAGGGCCCTACGAGCAGTACTTC
CASSSDSGPYEQYF
>TRBV15|TRBJ1-1|TRBD1|15|few
TGTGCCACCAGCAGGAGGGGACAGGGGGTAACTGAAGCTTTCTTT
CATSRRGQGVTEAFF
>TRBV7-6|TRBJ1-2|-|15|many
TGTGCCAGCAGCGTAAATCCGGGACCCTCCTATGGCTACACCTTC
CASSVNPGPSYGYTF
>TRBV5-5|TRBJ2-7|-|17|few
TGTGCCAGCAGCTTGGAAGGACCAGGGGTGTTCCCCTACGAGCAGTACTTC
CASSLEGPGVFPYEQYF
>TRBV12-5|TRBJ2-7|TRBD1|15|-
TGTGCTAGTGGTTTGTACCCAGACAGGGACTACGAGCAGTACTTC
CASGLYPDRDYEQYF
>TRBV27|TRBJ1-4|TRBD1|14|-
TGTGCCAGCAGGGGGACAGGGATTAATGAAAAACTGTTTTTT
CASRGTGINEKLFF
>TRBV12-3/TRBV12-4|TRBJ2-5|-|14|few
TGTGCCAGCAGTTTAAGGGACGCCCAAGAGACCCAGTACTTC
CASSLRDAQETQYF
>TRBV7-2|TRBJ2-7|-|14|many
TGTGCCAGCGCAAGCGACCCTTCTCGGGTAGAGCAGTACTTC
CASASDPSRVEQYF
>TRBV11-2|TRBJ2-5|TRBD2|15|-
TGTGCCAGCAGCTTAACAGCGGGGTACAAAGAGACCCAGTACTTC
CASSLTAGYKETQYF
>TRBV27|TRBJ2-7|-|15|few
TGTGCCAGCACAGCTAGGGTGGGACCGCTACGAGAGCAGTACTTC
CASTARVGPLREQYF
>TRBV7-6|TRBJ2-3|TRBD2|16|-
TGTGCCAGCAGCTCTAGCGGGGGCCAAGCCACAGATACGCAGTATTTT
CASSSSGGQATDTQYF
>TRBV7-6|TRBJ1-1|-|16|-
TGTGCCAGCAGCTTAGAAATGGCAGGGGCCAACACTGAAGCTTTCTTT
CASSLEMAGANTEAFF
>TRBV7-9|TRBJ1-2|-|13|-
TGTGCCAGCAGCTTCGTTGGGGGGGATGGCTACACCTTC
CASSFVGGDGYTF
>TRBV10-2|TRBJ1-5|-|12|-
TGCGCCAGCGGGGGAAGCAATCAGCCCCAGCATTTT
CASGGSNQPQHF
>TRBV7-2|TRBJ2-2|-|13|many
TGTGCCAGCAACCAATACTCGGGCGGGGAGCTGTTTTTT
CASNQYSGGELFF
>TRBV9|TRBJ1-1|-|17|few
TGTGCCAGCAGCGTAAATCCGGGGGCCCCAGTCTCTCCTGAAGCTTTCTTT
CASSVNPGAPVSPEAFF
>TRBV7-9|TRBJ2-1|TRBD2|20|few
TGTGCCAGCAGCTCGATGTCTTCCGGGACTAGCGGGGGGCCCTACAATGAGCAGTTCTTC
CASSSMSSGTSGGPYNEQFF
>TRBV7-2|TRBJ1-4|-|14|many
TGTGCCAGCAGCTTATTTGTCCAGAATGAAAAACTGTTTTTT
CASSLFVQNEKLFF
>TRBV12-3/TRBV12-4|TRBJ1-1|-|16|-
TGTGCCAGCAGTTTGGCTTACAGCGAGAATGGGGATGAAGCTTTCTTT
CASSLAYSENGDEAFF
>TRBV4-1|TRBJ1-1|-|16|few
TGCGCCAGCAGCCCCCAGGGGCCCTTAGGGGGAACTGAAGCTTTCTTT
CASSPQGPLGGTEAFF
>TRBV7-2|TRBJ1-3|-|16|-
TGTGCCAGCAGCTTTTCAAGGGGTCCCTCTGGAAACACCATATATTTT
CASSFSRGPSGNTIYF
>TRBV7-9|TRBJ1-1|-|13|-
TGTGCCAGCAGCTTTGACTGGAACACTGAAGCTTTCTTT
CASSFDWNTEAFF
>TRBV27|TRBJ2-1|TRBD1|23|-
TGTGCCAGTACACCCCGATCCCCGTCCAGGGTTCGAGACAGGGGAAGCTCCTACAATGAGCAGTTCTTC
CASTPRSPSRVRDRGSSYNEQFF
>TRBV2|TRBJ2-3|TRBD2|15|-
TGTGCCAGCAGTGAGCTAGCGGAGTTCACAGATACGCAGTATTTT
CASSELAEFTDTQYF
>TRBV27|TRBJ2-1|TRBD1|13|-
TGTGCCAGCAGTCGGACAGGTACGGTTGAGCAGTTCTTC
CASSRTGTVEQFF
>TRBV12-3/TRBV12-4|TRBJ1-5|-|15|-
TGTGCCAGCAGTTTAGAGGGGGAGAGCAATCAGCCCCAGCATTTT
CASSLEGESNQPQHF
>TRBV4-3|TRBJ1-5|-|15|few
TGCGCCAGTAGCCAAGATTGGCCCCCAAATCAGCCCCAGCATTTT
CASSQDWPPNQPQHF
>TRBV7-9|TRBJ1-4|TRBD1|16|few
TGTGCCAGCAGCTTACCGACGGACAGGCCTAATGAAAAACTGTTTTTT
CASSLPTDRPNEKLFF
>TRBV7-9|TRBJ1-3|TRBD1|17|few
TGTGCCAGCAGCTTAGAGGGGGCGGAGTTCGCCGGAAACACCATATATTTT
CASSLEGAEFAGNTIYF
>TRBV4-3|TRBJ1-3|-|15|-
TGCGCCAGCAGCCAAGACCCAGGGGCTGGAAACACCATATATTTT
CASSQDPGAGNTIYF
>TRBV7-2|TRBJ1-1|-|14|few
TGTGCCAGCAGCTTAATACGGGGGAAGACTGAAGCTTTCTTT
CASSLIRGKTEAFF
>TRBV7-7|TRBJ2-1|TRBD2|14|few
TGTGCTAGCAGCAGAAAGGGACTAGACAATGAGCAGTTCTTC
CASSRKGLDNEQFF
>TRBV10-2|TRBJ2-4|-|11|-
TGCGCCAGCAGGGACGGAAACGGACAGTACTTC
CASRDGNGQYF
>TRBV7-6|TRBJ2-1|-|18|few
TGTGCCAGCAGCTTAGGGTTCTTGCGAGGGGTCTCCTACAATGAGCAGTTCTTC
CASSLGFLRGVSYNEQFF
>TRBV7-9|TRBJ2-3|TRBD1|16|many
TGTGCCAGCAGCACCACGACAGGGGGTCGGACAGATACGCAGTATTTT
CASSTTTGGRTDTQYF
>TRBV12-5|TRBJ2-5|TRBD1|16|-
TGTGCTAGTGGTTTGGCTACAGGGGGCTGGGGGGAGACCCAGTACTTC
CASGLATGGWGETQYF
>TRBV6-2/TRBV6-3|TRBJ2-1|-|16|few
TGTGCCAGCAGTTACTCGGCAGGGCCGATCTACAATGAGCAGTTCTTC
CASSYSAGPIYNEQFF
>TRBV27|TRBJ1-2|-|17|-
TGTGCCAGCAGTTTAATTGGCGCGGCGGGCAACCCCTATGGCTACACCTTC
CASSLIGAAGNPYGYTF
>TRBV4-2|TRBJ2-1|TRBD2|16|few
TGTGCCAGCAGCCCTTTCGGGGGGGCCGAAGGGAATGAGCAGTTCTTC
CASSPFGGAEGNEQFF
>TRBV7-2|TRBJ1-1|-|15|-
TGTGCCAGCAGCTTAGGGTTTGAGCTGAACACTGAAGCTTTCTTT
CASSLGFELNTEAFF
>TRBV15|TRBJ2-1|-|14|few
TGTGCCACCAGCGGCGGAAGCTCCTACAATGAGCAGTTCTTC
CATSGGSSYNEQFF